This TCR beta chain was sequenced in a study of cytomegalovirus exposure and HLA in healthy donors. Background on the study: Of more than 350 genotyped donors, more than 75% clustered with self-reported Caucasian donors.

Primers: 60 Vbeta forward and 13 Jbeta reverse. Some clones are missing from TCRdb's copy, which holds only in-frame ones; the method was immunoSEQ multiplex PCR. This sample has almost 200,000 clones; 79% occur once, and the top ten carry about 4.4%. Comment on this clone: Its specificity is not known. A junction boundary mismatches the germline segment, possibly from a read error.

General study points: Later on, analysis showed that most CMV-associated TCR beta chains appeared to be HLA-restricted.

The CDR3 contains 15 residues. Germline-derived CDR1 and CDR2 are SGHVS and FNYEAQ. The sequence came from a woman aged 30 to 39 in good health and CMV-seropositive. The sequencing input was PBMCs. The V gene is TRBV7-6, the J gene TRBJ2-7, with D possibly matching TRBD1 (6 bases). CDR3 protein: CASSVALGQYYEQYF. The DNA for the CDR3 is TGTGCCAGCAGCGTAGCCTTAGGACAGTACTACGAGCAGTACTTC.